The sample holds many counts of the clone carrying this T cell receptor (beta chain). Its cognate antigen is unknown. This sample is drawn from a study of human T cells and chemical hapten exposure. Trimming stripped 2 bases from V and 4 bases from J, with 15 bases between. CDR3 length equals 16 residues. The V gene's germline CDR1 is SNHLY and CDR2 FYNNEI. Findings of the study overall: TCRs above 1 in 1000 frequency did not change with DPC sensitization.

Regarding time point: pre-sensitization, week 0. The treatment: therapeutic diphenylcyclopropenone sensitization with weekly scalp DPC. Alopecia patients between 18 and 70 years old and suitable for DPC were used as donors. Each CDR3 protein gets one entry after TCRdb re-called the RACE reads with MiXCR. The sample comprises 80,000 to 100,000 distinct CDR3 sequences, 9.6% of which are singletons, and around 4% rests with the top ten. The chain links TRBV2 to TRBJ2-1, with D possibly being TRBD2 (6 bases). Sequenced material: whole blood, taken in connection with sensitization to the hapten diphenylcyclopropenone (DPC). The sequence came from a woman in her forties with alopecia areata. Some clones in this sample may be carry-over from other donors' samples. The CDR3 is CASSEQGGGNYNEQFF. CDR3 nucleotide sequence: TGTGCCAGCAGTGAACAGGGAGGAGGGAATTACAATGAGCAGTTCTTC.